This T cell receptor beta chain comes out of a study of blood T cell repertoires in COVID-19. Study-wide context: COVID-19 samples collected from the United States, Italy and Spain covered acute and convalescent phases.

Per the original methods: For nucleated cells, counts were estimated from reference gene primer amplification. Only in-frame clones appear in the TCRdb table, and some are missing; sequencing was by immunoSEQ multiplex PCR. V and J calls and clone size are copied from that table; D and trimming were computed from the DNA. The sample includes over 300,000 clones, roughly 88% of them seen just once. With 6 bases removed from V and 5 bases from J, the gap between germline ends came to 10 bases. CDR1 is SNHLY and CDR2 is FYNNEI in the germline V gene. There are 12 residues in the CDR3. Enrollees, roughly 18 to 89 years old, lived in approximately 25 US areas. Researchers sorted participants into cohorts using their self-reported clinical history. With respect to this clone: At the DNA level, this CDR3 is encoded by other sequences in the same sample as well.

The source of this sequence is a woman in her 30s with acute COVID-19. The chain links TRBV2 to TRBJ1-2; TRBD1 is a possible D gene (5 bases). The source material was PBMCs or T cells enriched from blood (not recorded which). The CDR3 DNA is TGTGCCAGCAGCCGACAGTCATATGGCTACACCTTC. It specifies CASSRQSYGYTF.